The T cell receptor beta chain described here comes from a study of shared clonotypes between healthy human individuals. In the study overall: Per-donor plates numbered three CD4 naive, three CD4 memory, two CD8 naive and one CD8 memory.

This CDR3 is 15 amino acids long. Per germline, CDR1 SGDLS and CDR2 YYNGEE. J gave up 10 bases and V 4 bases, and 9 bases lay outside the gene matches. Sorted-subset replicate PCR reactions contained approximately 190 ng DNA, corresponding to tens of thousands of T cell genomes. Libraries were prepared by immunoSEQ multiplex PCR; TCRdb keeps only in-frame clonotypes and omits some of them. The table has around 2.1 million clones, 90% to 97% seen once. This clone appeared once. Sequencing was performed on naive CD4+ T cells sorted from blood. Subset given: CD45RA+ positively selected. The chain is built from TRBV9 and TRBJ1-6; 9 bases agree with TRBD1. This sequence originates from a man younger than 35 in good health. CDR3 loop: CASSSGWTGVSPLHF. The CDR3 bases are TGTGCCAGCAGCTCAGGGTGGACAGGGGTGTCACCCCTCCACTTT.